This T cell receptor (beta chain) was recovered during a study of cytomegalovirus exposure and HLA in healthy donors. Study-level points and caveats: Immune exposure data for these donors was limited to CMV serostatus. Several of the most significant clusters appeared linked to common viral pathogens, based on a later analysis.

Primers for the PCR totalled 60 Vbeta and 13 Jbeta. Sequenced by immunoSEQ multiplex PCR; TCRdb stores in-frame clones only, minus some. In the table there are over 150,000 clones, around 75% of which are singletons. Note on this clone: As yet, its antigen is unknown.

Germline assignment: CDR1 SGHVS and CDR2 FQNEAQ. Trimming removed 2 bases at V and 6 bases at J, with 15 bases between. The CDR3 sequence is 15 residues long. This sequence joins TRBV7-8 and TRBJ2-3, with D unresolved. This clonotype was sampled from a male donor in good health and CMV-seronegative. The sequencing sample was made of PBMCs. The CDR3 protein is CASSLRPEIRDTQYF. The CDR3 DNA sequence: TGTGCCAGCAGCTTACGTCCCGAGATACGGGATACGCAGTATTTT. The full variable domain, completed using reference TRBV7-8 and TRBJ2-3, is GAGVSQSPRYKVAKRGQDVALRCDPISGHVSLFWYQQALGQGPEFLTYFQNEAQLDKSGLPSDRFFAERPEGSVSTLKIQRTQQEDSAVYLCASSLRPEIRDTQYFGPGTRLTVL.